This TCR beta chain was sequenced during a study of shared clonotypes between healthy human individuals. Study as a whole: Donors had three CD4 naive, three CD4 memory, two CD8 naive and one CD8 memory plate apiece.

Sorted-subset replicate PCR reactions contained about 200 ng DNA, corresponding to about 30,000 T cell genomes. Sequencing was performed with immunoSEQ multiplex PCR; in TCRdb, only in-frame clones are kept and a portion is missing. Of some 2,100,000 clones listed, 90% to 97% are singletons. About this clone: Its antigen is currently unknown.

Investigators divided CD4+ cells into CD45RA+ naive and CD45RA-negative memory subsets. Overall study findings and caveats: The sharing of 4.5% to 5% of naive CD4 clonotypes was seen across a handful of donors.

The sequenced material came from naive CD4+ T cells sorted from blood. Specified subset: CD45RA+ positively selected. This clonotype originated in a man between 18 and 29 years old in good health.

CDR3 in amino acids: CASTGRGSLSIYNEQFF. CDR3 nucleotide sequence: TGTGCCAGCACTGGGAGGGGGTCACTCTCCATTTACAATGAGCAGTTCTTC. The rearrangement joins TRBV28 to TRBJ2-1; perhaps TRBD2 as D (7 bases). This CDR3 comprises 17 residues. Per the germline V gene, CDR1 is MDHEN and CDR2 is SYDVKM. V lost 7 bases to trimming and J lost 4 bases, with 23 bases between them.